The 10 T cell receptor beta chains in this list originate from one sample, sequenced in a study of cytomegalovirus exposure and HLA in healthy donors. The PCR was carried out with 60 Vbeta primers and 13 Jbeta primers. TCRdb's table, derived via immunoSEQ multiplex PCR, lists solely in-frame clones and lacks some. The table includes 150,000 to 180,000 clones, over 65% detected once. The sequenced sample was PBMCs. All receptors come from a woman aged 35 to 49 in good health and CMV-seronegative.

The chain couples TRBV5-1 to TRBJ1-1; TRBD1 might be the D (6 bases). Trimming took off 4 bases at V and 3 bases at J, with 19 bases between the two ends. The CDR3 runs 16 residues. Germline lookup yields CDR1 SGHRS and CDR2 YFSETQ. In nucleotides, the CDR3 is TGCGCCAGCAGCCCACGAATGGGGGCAGAGGACACTGAAGCTTTCTTT. Protein sequence: CASSPRMGAEDTEAFF.

The rearrangement uses TRBV6-1 and TRBJ2-2; 8 bases are a match to TRBD2. The V gene's germline CDR1 is MNHNS and CDR2 SASEGT. The V and J ends lost 4 bases and 7 bases, in that order; junction bases with no gene match: 8. The CDR3 is 15 amino acids. CDR3 bases: TGTGCCAGCAGTGGGCCCGGGACTAGTCTCGGGGAGCTGTTTTTT. Its translation is CASSGPGTSLGELFF.

The DNA for the CDR3 is TGTGCCAGCAGTTCAACAAGCGGTCTGGCTAACTATGGCTACACCTTC. It is translated as CASSSTSGLANYGYTF. This chain links TRBV6-6 with TRBJ1-2, with D uncertain. This CDR3 is built from 16 residues. Germline lookup yields CDR1 MNHNY and CDR2 SVGAGI (reference sequence). V lost 4 bases and J 0 bases, leaving 15 bases between the germline ends.

The genes are TRBV11-3 and TRBJ1-5; the match to TRBD1 covers 9 bases. Germline V gene data show CDR1 as SGHNT and CDR2 as YENEEA. V shed 5 bases and J 8 bases; nucleotides not matched to a gene: 4. The CDR3 loop spans 13 amino acids. CDR3 coding DNA: TGTGCCAGCAGCACAGGGGGCTGGGAGCCCCAGCATTTT. Translated: CASSTGGWEPQHF.

V is TRBV11-2 and J is TRBJ1-1, with unresolved D. The CDR3 is 13 amino acids. Germline V gene sequence: CDR1 SGHAT, CDR2 FQNNGV. Trimming shortened V by 1 base and J by 4 bases, and 7 bases separated the two germline ends. The CDR3 DNA is TGTGCCAGCAGCTTAGGTCGGAGCACTGAAGCTTTCTTT. This encodes CASSLGRSTEAFF. Full variable domain (rest looked up from reference TRBV11-2 and TRBJ1-1): EAGVAQSPRYKIIEKRQSVAFWCNPISGHATLYWYQQILGQGPKLLIQFQNNGVVDDSQLPKDRFSAERLKGVDSTLKIQPAKLEDSAVYLCASSLGRSTEAFFGQGTRLTVV.

The rearrangement links TRBV5-4 to TRBJ2-2; a weak D match, TRBD2 (6 bases). This CDR3 has 17 amino acids. Trimming took off 1 base at V and 0 bases at J, with 13 bases between the two ends. Germline V CDR1 and CDR2: SGHNT, YYREEE (reference sequence). Here the CDR3 DNA reads TGTGCCAGCAGCTTGCAGGCGGGACGGGCGAACACCGGGGAGCTGTTTTTT. It codes for CASSLQAGRANTGELFF. The entire variable domain, with the rest obtained from reference TRBV5-4 and TRBJ2-2, is as follows: ETGVTQSPTHLIKTRGQQVTLRCSSQSGHNTVSWYQQALGQGPQFIFQYYREEENGRGNFPPRFSGLQFPNYSSELNVNALELDDSALYLCASSLQAGRANTGELFFGEGSRLTVL.

The chain couples TRBV28 to TRBJ1-5, with 7 bases fitting TRBD1. The V gene end was trimmed by 2 bases and the J gene end by 5 bases; junction bases not matched to a gene: 3. The germline CDR1 and CDR2 sequences are MDHEN and SYDVKM. The CDR3 length is 14 residues. CDR3 residues: CASSLATGHQPQHF. CDR3 in DNA: TGTGCCAGCAGTTTAGCGACAGGGCATCAGCCCCAGCATTTT.

This rearrangement joins TRBV5-1 to TRBJ2-2, with a tentative D call TRBD2 (5 bases). The CDR3 extends over 15 amino acids. From germline, CDR1 is SGHRS and CDR2 YFSETQ. Trimming pared 3 bases from V and 5 bases from J, leaving 14 bases between. This CDR3 reads CASSSLDGKTGELFF. Here the CDR3 DNA reads TGCGCCAGCAGCTCACTCGACGGGAAGACCGGGGAGCTGTTTTTT.

This clone was counted only a few times. The chain employs TRBV15 and TRBJ1-2, with TRBD1 matching 8 bases. Trimming removed 3 bases from V and 2 bases from J; junction bases left unmatched: 2. This CDR3 has 14 amino acids. Germline V gene data show CDR1 as LNHNV and CDR2 as YYDKDF (reference sequence). CDR3 DNA: TGTGCCACCAGCAGGGACAGGGCCAACTATGGCTACACCTTC. Encoded protein: CATSRDRANYGYTF.

This rearrangement joins TRBV4-1 to TRBJ1-1, with D hard to call. Germline CDR1 MGHRA, CDR2 YSYEKL. Trimming shortened V by 0 bases and J by 1 base, and 9 bases separated the two germline ends. The CDR3 loop spans 15 amino acids. The CDR3 coding sequence is TGCGCCAGCAGCCAAGAACAGACCACGAACACTGAAGCTTTCTTT. It yields the protein CASSQEQTTNTEAFF.